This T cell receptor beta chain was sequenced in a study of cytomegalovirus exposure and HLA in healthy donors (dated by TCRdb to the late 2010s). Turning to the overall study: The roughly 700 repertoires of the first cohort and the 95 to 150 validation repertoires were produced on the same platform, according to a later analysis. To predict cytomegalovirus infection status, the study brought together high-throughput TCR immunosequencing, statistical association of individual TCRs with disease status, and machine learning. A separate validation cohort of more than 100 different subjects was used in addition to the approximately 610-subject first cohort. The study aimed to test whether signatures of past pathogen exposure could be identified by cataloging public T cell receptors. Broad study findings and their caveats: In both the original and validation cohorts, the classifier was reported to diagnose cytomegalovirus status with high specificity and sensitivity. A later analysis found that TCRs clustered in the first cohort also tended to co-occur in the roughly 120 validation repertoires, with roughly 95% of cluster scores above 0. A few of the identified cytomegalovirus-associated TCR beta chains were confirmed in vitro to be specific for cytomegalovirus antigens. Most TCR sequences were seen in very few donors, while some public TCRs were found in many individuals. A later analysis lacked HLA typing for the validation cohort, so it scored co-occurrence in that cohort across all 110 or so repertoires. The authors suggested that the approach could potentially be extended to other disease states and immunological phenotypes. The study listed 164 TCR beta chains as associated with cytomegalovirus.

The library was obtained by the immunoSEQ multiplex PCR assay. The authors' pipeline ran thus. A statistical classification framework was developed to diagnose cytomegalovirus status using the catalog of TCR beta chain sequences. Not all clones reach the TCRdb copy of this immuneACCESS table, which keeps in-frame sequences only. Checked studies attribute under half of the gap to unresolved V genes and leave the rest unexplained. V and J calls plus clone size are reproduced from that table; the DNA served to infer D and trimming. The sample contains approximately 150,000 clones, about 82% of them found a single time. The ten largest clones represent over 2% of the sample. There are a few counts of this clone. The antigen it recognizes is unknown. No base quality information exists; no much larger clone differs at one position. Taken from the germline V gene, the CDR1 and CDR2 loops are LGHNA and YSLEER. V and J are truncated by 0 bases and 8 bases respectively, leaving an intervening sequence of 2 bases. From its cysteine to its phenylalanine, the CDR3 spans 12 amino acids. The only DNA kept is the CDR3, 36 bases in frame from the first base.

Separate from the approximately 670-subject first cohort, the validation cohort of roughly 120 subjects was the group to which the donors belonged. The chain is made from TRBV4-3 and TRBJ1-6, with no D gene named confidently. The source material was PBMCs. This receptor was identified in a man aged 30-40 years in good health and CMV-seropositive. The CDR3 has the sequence CASSQDYSPLHF. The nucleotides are TGCGCCAGCAGCCAAGACTATTCACCCCTCCACTTT.